The 10 T cell receptor beta chains given below trace back to one sample, sequenced in a study of blood T cell repertoires in COVID-19. The protocol was immunoSEQ multiplex PCR, while the TCRdb copy is restricted to in-frame clones and leaves out a portion. The sample gives about 52,000 clones, under 85% of which show up once; roughly 7.1% is in the top ten. The sequencing input was peripheral blood. These receptors all come from a man aged 65 to 85 with active COVID-19.

V and J are TRBV12-3 or TRBV12-4 and TRBJ2-7, with 11 nucleotides matching TRBD2. Trimming took 6 bases from V and 7 from J; bases not matched to a gene: 5. The length of the CDR3 is 13 residues. CDR3 bases: TGTGCCAGCAGCCCTAGCGGGGGGCGAGAGCAGTACTTC. Residues: CASSPSGGREQYF.

The chain joins TRBV5-4 to TRBJ2-1; 8 nucleotides match TRBD2. The CDR3 has 16 amino acids. Germline loops: CDR1 SGHNT, CDR2 YYREEE (reference sequence). V trimming: 0 bases; J trimming: 8 bases; junction bases outside the gene matches: 10. For the CDR3, the DNA is TGTGCCAGCAGCTTGGGGGGACTAGTGGGAGGGCATGAGCAGTTCTTC. This translates into CASSLGGLVGGHEQFF. The whole variable domain, filled in from reference TRBV5-4 and TRBJ2-1, reads ETGVTQSPTHLIKTRGQQVTLRCSSQSGHNTVSWYQQALGQGPQFIFQYYREEENGRGNFPPRFSGLQFPNYSSELNVNALELDDSALYLCASSLGGLVGGHEQFFGPGTRLTVL.

The chain carries TRBV28 and TRBJ2-1; TRBD1 agrees at 8 bases. In germline, CDR1 is MDHEN, CDR2 SYDVKM. V lost 7 bases, J lost 7 bases, and 9 bases stayed unmatched. The CDR3 is made up of 14 amino acids. CDR3 nucleotide sequence: TGTGCCAGCACACCACGACAGGGGAGGAATGAGCAGTTCTTC. Protein: CASTPRQGRNEQFF. Based on the CDR3 plus reference TRBV28 and TRBJ2-1, the full variable domain is DVKVTQSSRYLVKRTGEKVFLECVQDMDHENMFWYRQDPGLGLRLIYFSYDVKMKEKGDIPEGYSVSREKKERFSLILESASTNQTSMYLCASTPRQGRNEQFFGPGTRLTVL.

The gene calls are TRBV7-3 and TRBJ2-2, with D possibly TRBD1 on 6 matching bases. The CDR3 runs 14 residues. The ends were cut back, 6 bases at V and 0 bases at J, with 8 bases in the middle. CDR1 and CDR2 (germline): SGHTA, FQGTGA. CDR3 sequence (DNA): TGTGCCAGCAGGCGACAGGCGAACACCGGGGAGCTGTTTTTT. It is translated as CASRRQANTGELFF.

The CDR3 DNA follows: TGTGCCAGCAGCCAAAGCCGGAATCAGCCCCAGCATTTT. This codes for CASSQSRNQPQHF. V gene TRBV3-1 (or the pseudogene TRBV3-2) combines with J gene TRBJ1-5, with D hard to call. The CDR3 extends over 13 amino acids. The germline CDR1 and CDR2 sequences are LGHDT and YNNKEL (reference sequence). The ends were cut back, 2 bases at V and 4 bases at J, with 6 bases in the middle.

The genes are TRBV6-5 and TRBJ1-5; no reliable D call. The CDR3 spans 13 residues. V dropped 6 bases and J dropped 4 bases, with 10 bases sitting between them. CDR1 and CDR2 from the germline V gene are MNHEY and SVGAGI. Here the CDR3 reads CASSDYFNQPQHF. The DNA for the CDR3 is TGTGCCAGCAGCGATTACTTTAATCAGCCCCAGCATTTT.

This clone was observed a single time. The gene calls are TRBV5-4 and TRBJ2-7; TRBD1 agrees at 7 bases. The CDR3 extends over 14 amino acids. J gave up 4 bases and V 2 bases, and 6 bases lay outside the gene matches. Germline CDR1 SGHNT, CDR2 YYREEE (reference sequence). CDR3 DNA sequence: TGTGCCAGCAGCTTCGGCAGGGGGATGTACGAGCAGTACTTC. Its translation is CASSFGRGMYEQYF.

The rearrangement joins TRBV7-9 to TRBJ2-2, with 10 nucleotides matching TRBD1. This CDR3 has 18 residues. The germline V gene encodes CDR1 SEHNR and CDR2 FQNEAQ (reference sequence). Losses at the gene ends were 8 bases for V and 4 bases for J; bases not matched to a gene: 16. CDR3 in amino acids: CASPRGDRGLRGTGELFF. Written as DNA, the CDR3 is TGTGCCAGCCCAAGAGGAGACAGGGGGCTTCGGGGCACCGGGGAGCTGTTTTTT. The variable domain in full, completed from reference TRBV7-9 and TRBJ2-2, reads DTGVSQNPRHKITKRGQNVTFRCDPISEHNRLYWYRQTLGQGPEFLTYFQNEAQLEKSRLLSDRFSAERPKGSFSTLEIQRTEQGDSAMYLCASPRGDRGLRGTGELFFGEGSRLTVL.

CDR3 nucleotide sequence: TGTGCCAGTAGTGAGATGCTAGCCCCAGAGACCCAGTACTTC. Amino acid sequence: CASSEMLAPETQYF. The rearrangement joins TRBV19 to TRBJ2-5; D might be TRBD2 (5 bases). Deletions cut 5 bases from V and 4 bases from J, with 14 bases between. Germline CDR1 LNHDA, CDR2 SQIVND (reference sequence). CDR3 length: 14 amino acids.

This chain uses TRBV18 with TRBJ2-7; D is perhaps TRBD1 (8 bases). CDR3 length: 16 residues. The germline V and J ends were trimmed by 4 bases and 0 bases, with 16 bases remaining between them. In germline, CDR1 is KGHSH, CDR2 LQKENI. CDR3 DNA: TGTGCCAGCTCACAGAGACAGGGGAGGGGCTCCTACGAGCAGTACTTC. It yields the protein CASSQRQGRGSYEQYF.